The T cell receptor beta chain under discussion was sequenced for a study of T cell clonotyping in hematopoietic cell transplantation. Study observations and caveats: Without cell sorting, CD4 versus CD8 contributions remain unresolved.

To note about this clone: The antigen remains undetermined.

The CDR3 runs 14 residues. The germline gives CDR1 SQVTM, CDR2 ANQGSEA. Trimming took off 7 bases at V and 1 base at J, with 14 bases between the two ends. Documented time point: recipient sample about 28 days before transplant, after cytoreduction. The data were produced by immunoSEQ multiplex PCR, yet TCRdb's version contains in-frame clones alone and is incomplete. Here the sample spans about 18,000 clones, about 84% being singletons. The source material was peripheral blood mononuclear cells, sampled before stem cell transplant. V and J are TRBV29-1 and TRBJ1-3; D is unclear. This clonotype was sampled from a man in his fifties with acute myeloid leukemia. Some clones in this sample may be carry-over from other donors' samples. The CDR3: CSGLLSSSGNTIYF. The DNA of the CDR3 is TGCAGCGGTCTACTATCGAGTTCTGGAAACACCATATATTTT.